Presented here are 3 T cell receptor beta chains from one specimen sequenced in a study of T-cell memory formation after mild COVID-19 (dated by TCRdb to the early 2020s). The library was obtained by 5' RACE. Sequencing instrument: Illumina NovaSeq 6000. Starting from the raw public reads, TCRdb applied fastp trimming at Q25, assembled clones with MiXCR and retained in-frame beta chains. Rows with one shared CDR3 protein collapse into an entry with the most common genes and DNA. The sample table contains some 14,000 distinct CDR3 sequences; only one count was recorded for 16% of them. The ten largest clones take up roughly 50% of the sample. The sample consisted of PBMCs or a T cell subset sorted from them (not recorded which). The receptors originated from a man aged 18 to 35 who had mild COVID-19 (a few samples of this study predate the infection). The sample titles of this study are shuffled in the database, so cell type and time point are left out; the donor was told from shared clones.

This clonotype was counted between two and nine times. V usage is TRBV30 and J usage is TRBJ1-2, with 10 bases that match TRBD1. J gave up 4 bases and V 5 bases, and 7 bases lay outside the gene matches. CDR1 and CDR2 (germline): GTSNPN, SVGIG (reference sequence). CDR3 length equals 14 residues. CDR3 in amino acids: CAWLDRGFIYGYTF. The DNA for the CDR3 is TGTGCCTGGTTGGACAGGGGGTTTATCTATGGCTACACCTTC.

The gene calls are TRBV27 and TRBJ1-4; TRBD1 is a possible D gene (6 bases). CDR1 MNHEY and CDR2 SMNVEV come from the germline V gene (reference sequence). The V end was cut by 5 bases, the J end by 11 bases, with 15 bases between. The CDR3 loop spans 13 amino acids. In DNA form, the CDR3 reads TGTGCCAGCAGTCATACAGGGACGAGGAAACTGTTTTTT. Its protein is CASSHTGTRKLFF.

This chain uses TRBV6-1 with TRBJ2-2; 7 positions agree with TRBD1. The CDR3 is 16 residues long. Germline lookup yields CDR1 MNHNS and CDR2 SASEGT. The J segment lost 4 bases and the V segment lost 2 bases, leaving 7 bases of the junction unmatched. The CDR3, as DNA: TGTGCCAGCAGTGAAATCCGGACAGGATTCACCGGGGAGCTGTTTTTT. Amino acid sequence: CASSEIRTGFTGELFF.